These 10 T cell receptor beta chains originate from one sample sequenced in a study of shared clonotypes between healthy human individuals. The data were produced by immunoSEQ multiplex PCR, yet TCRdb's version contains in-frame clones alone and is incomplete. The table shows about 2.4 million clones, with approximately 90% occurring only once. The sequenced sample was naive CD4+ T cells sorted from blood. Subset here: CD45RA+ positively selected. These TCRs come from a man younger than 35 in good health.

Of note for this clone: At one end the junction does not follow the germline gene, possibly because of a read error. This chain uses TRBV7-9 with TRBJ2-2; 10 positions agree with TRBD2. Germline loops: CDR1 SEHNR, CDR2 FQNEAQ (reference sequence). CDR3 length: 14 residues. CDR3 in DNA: TGTGCCAGCACCTTAGCGGGAGGAATCGGGGAGCTGTTTTTT. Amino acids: CASTLAGGIGELFF.

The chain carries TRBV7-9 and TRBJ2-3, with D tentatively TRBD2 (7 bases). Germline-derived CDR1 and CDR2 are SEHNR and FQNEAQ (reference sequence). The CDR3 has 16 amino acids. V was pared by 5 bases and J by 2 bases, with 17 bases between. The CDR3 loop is CASSRGDKSLTDTQYF. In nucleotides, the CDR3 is TGTGCCAGCAGCCGGGGGGACAAGAGCCTCACAGATACGCAGTATTTT.

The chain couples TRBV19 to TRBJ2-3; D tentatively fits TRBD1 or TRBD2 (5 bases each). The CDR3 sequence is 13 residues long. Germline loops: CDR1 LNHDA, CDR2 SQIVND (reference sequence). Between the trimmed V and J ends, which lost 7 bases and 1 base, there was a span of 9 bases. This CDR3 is CASNMGGTDTQYF. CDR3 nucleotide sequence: TGTGCCAGTAACATGGGGGGCACAGATACGCAGTATTTT. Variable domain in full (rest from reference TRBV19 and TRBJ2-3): DGGITQSPKYLFRKEGQNVTLSCEQNLNHDAMYWYRQDPGQGLRLIYYSQIVNDFQKGDIAEGYSVSREKKESFPLTVTSAQKNPTAFYLCASNMGGTDTQYFGPGTRLTVL.

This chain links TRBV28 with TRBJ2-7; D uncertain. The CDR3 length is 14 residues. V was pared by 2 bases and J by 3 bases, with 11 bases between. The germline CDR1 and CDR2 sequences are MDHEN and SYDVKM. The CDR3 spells CASSLRGPLYEQYF. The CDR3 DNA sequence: TGTGCCAGCAGTTTAAGAGGCCCCCTCTACGAGCAGTACTTC. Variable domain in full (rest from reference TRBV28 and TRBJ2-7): DVKVTQSSRYLVKRTGEKVFLECVQDMDHENMFWYRQDPGLGLRLIYFSYDVKMKEKGDIPEGYSVSREKKERFSLILESASTNQTSMYLCASSLRGPLYEQYFGPGTRLTVT.

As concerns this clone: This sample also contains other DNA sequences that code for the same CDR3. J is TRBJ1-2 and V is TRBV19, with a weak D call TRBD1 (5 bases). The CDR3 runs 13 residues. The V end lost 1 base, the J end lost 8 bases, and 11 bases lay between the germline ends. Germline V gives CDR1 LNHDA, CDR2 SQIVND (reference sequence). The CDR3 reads CASSIGRGYGYTF. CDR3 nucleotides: TGTGCCAGTAGTATAGGAAGGGGTTACGGCTACACCTTC.

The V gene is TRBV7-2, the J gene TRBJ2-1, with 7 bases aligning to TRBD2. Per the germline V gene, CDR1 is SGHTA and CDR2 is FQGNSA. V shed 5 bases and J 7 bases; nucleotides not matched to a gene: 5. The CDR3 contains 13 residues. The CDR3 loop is CASSQAGMNEQFF. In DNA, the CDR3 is TGTGCCAGCAGCCAAGCGGGAATGAATGAGCAGTTCTTC.

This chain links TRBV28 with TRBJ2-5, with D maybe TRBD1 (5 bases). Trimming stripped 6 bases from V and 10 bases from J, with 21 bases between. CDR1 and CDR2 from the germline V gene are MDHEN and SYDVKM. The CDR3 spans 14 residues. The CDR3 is CASSSGQVYLGQYF. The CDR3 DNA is TGTGCCAGCAGCTCTGGACAAGTTTATTTGGGCCAGTACTTC.

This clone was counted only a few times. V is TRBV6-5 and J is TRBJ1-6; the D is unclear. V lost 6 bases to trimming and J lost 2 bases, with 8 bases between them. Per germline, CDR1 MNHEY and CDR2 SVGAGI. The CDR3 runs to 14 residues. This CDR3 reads CASRRSPYNSPLHF. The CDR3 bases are TGTGCCAGCAGACGTAGCCCCTATAATTCACCCCTCCACTTT.

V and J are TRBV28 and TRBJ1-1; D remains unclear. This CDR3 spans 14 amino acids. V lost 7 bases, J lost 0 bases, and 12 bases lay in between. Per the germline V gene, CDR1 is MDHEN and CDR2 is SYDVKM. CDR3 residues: CASILNRVNTEAFF. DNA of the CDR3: TGTGCCAGCATCCTAAACCGGGTGAACACTGAAGCTTTCTTT.

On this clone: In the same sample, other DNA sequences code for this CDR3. In DNA, the CDR3 is TGTGCCAGCTCACCAGGTTATAGCAATCAGCCCCAGCATTTT. This encodes CASSPGYSNQPQHF. This rearrangement joins TRBV18 to TRBJ1-5; D not resolved. Germline V gives CDR1 KGHSH, CDR2 LQKENI. CDR3 length equals 14 residues. The ends were cut back, 2 bases at V and 0 bases at J, with 5 bases in the middle.